These 30 T cell receptor beta chains originate from one sample sequenced in a study of T cell changes during pregnancy in multiple sclerosis. Libraries were prepared by immunoSEQ multiplex PCR; TCRdb keeps only in-frame clonotypes and omits some of them. The sample lists around 100,000 clones, about nine tenths occurring once. The material was peripheral blood, obtained in the second trimester of pregnancy. The receptors come from a female donor in good health, enrolled as a control in a pregnancy study.

This rearrangement joins TRBV5-4 to TRBJ2-4; 7 positions agree with TRBD1. CDR3 length: 14 residues. V lost 3 bases, J lost 6 bases, and 6 bases stayed unmatched. CDR1 is SGHNT, CDR2 YYREEE, per germline (reference sequence). The CDR3 loop reads CASSSGTDGNIQYF. The CDR3 DNA sequence: TGTGCCAGCAGCTCCGGGACAGACGGAAACATTCAGTACTTC.

The chain links TRBV19 to TRBJ2-7, with 8 nucleotides matching TRBD2. Losses at the gene ends were 6 bases for V and 9 bases for J; bases not matched to a gene: 13. CDR1 LNHDA and CDR2 SQIVND come from the germline V gene (reference sequence). The CDR3 length is 14 residues. The CDR3: CASRKLADPTTQYF. CDR3 bases: TGTGCCAGTAGAAAACTAGCGGACCCTACGACGCAGTACTTC.

The chain is built from TRBV11-3 and TRBJ2-7; possibly TRBD2 for D (5 bases). Deletions cut 1 base from V and 4 bases from J, with 8 bases between. Germline assignment: CDR1 SGHNT and CDR2 YENEEA. There are 13 residues in the CDR3. The CDR3 region is CASSLGTSYEQYF. CDR3 DNA sequence: TGTGCCAGCAGCTTAGGGACTTCTTACGAGCAGTACTTC.

This chain joins TRBV18 and TRBJ1-1, with 9 bases identical to TRBD1. Germline trimming cut 4 bases from V and 3 bases from J; bases unmatched to any gene: 3. Germline CDR1 KGHSH, CDR2 LQKENI. CDR3 length: 14 residues. The CDR3 nucleotides read TGTGCCAGCTCACAAGGACAGGGGCACACTGAAGCTTTCTTT. It is translated as CASSQGQGHTEAFF.

The V and J genes are TRBV6-1 and TRBJ2-1; perhaps TRBD2 as D (5 bases). The CDR3 totals 15 residues. CDR1 is MNHNS and CDR2 is SASEGT in the germline V gene. V was clipped by 5 bases and J by 5 bases, with 16 bases between them. Written as DNA, the CDR3 is TGTGCCAGCAGTTCACCCTCCTCCGGGAACAATGAGCAGTTCTTC. Its translation is CASSSPSSGNNEQFF.

CDR3 region: CAQSPQAGYTF. DNA of the CDR3: TGCGCGCAATCCCCCCAGGCGGGCTACACCTTC. The rearrangement links TRBV23-1 to TRBJ1-2, with unresolved D. TRBV23-1 has ORF status, its function being uncertain. This CDR3 has 11 residues.

The rearrangement uses TRBV30 and TRBJ2-7, with a weak D call TRBD1 (5 bases). CDR3 length: 14 amino acids. Germline V gene sequence: CDR1 GTSNPN, CDR2 SVGIG (reference sequence). Trimming pared 2 bases from V and 5 bases from J, leaving 16 bases between. The chain's CDR3 is CAWSKKAGKDEQYF. The CDR3 DNA reads as TGTGCCTGGAGTAAGAAGGCAGGGAAGGACGAGCAGTACTTC.

Regarding this clone: Other DNA sequences within the sample encode an identical CDR3. V usage is TRBV5-1 and J usage is TRBJ1-1; 7 bases agree with TRBD1. The CDR3 consists of 14 residues. Germline values: CDR1 SGHRS, CDR2 YFSETQ. V gave up 3 bases and J gave up 2 bases; unmatched junction bases: 4. The CDR3, as DNA: TGCGCCAGCAGCTCTCAGGGGGGAAACACTGAAGCTTTCTTT. Translated, it gives CASSSQGGNTEAFF.

The rearrangement links TRBV28 to TRBJ2-1; tentatively, D is TRBD2 (5 bases). Germline lookup yields CDR1 MDHEN and CDR2 SYDVKM. The CDR3 spans 16 residues. V was cut by 3 bases and J by 2 bases, with 14 bases left in between. The CDR3 DNA reads as TGTGCCAGCAGTTTCTACTCGAGCGGAGCCTACAATGAGCAGTTCTTC. Translating it yields CASSFYSSGAYNEQFF.

The chain couples TRBV5-1 to TRBJ2-5; D may be TRBD2 (7 bases). This CDR3 spans 14 amino acids. Germline V gene lookup returns CDR1 SGHRS and CDR2 YFSETQ. V lost 4 bases and J lost 5, with 15 bases in between. The CDR3 bases are TGCGCCAGCAGCCCCCTCGGGGGGCGGGAGACCCAGTACTTC. Translation: CASSPLGGRETQYF. Full variable domain (missing parts from reference TRBV5-1 and TRBJ2-5): KAGVTQTPRYLIKTRGQQVTLSCSPISGHRSVSWYQQTPGQGLQFLFEYFSETQRNKGNFPGRFSGRQFSNSRSEMNVSTLELGDSALYLCASSPLGGRETQYFGPGTRLLVL.

This rearrangement joins TRBV7-2 to TRBJ2-5; no reliable D call. The CDR3 has 11 residues. The germline CDR1 and CDR2 sequences are SGHTA and FQGNSA. The V and J ends lost 5 bases and 2 bases respectively, with 3 bases between them. The CDR3 loop is CASSPQETQYF. The CDR3 region has the DNA TGTGCCAGCAGCCCTCAAGAGACCCAGTACTTC. Based on the CDR3 plus reference TRBV7-2 and TRBJ2-5, the full variable domain is GAGVSQSPSNKVTEKGKDVELRCDPISGHTALYWYRQSLGQGLEFLIYFQGNSAPDKSGLPSDRFSAERTGGSVSTLTIQRTQQEDSAVYLCASSPQETQYFGPGTRLLVL.

The chain links TRBV13 to TRBJ1-5; 7 bases are a match to TRBD1. V shed 5 bases and J 6 bases; nucleotides not matched to a gene: 4. Per germline, CDR1 PRHDT and CDR2 FYEKMQ (reference sequence). The CDR3 sequence is 13 residues long. The CDR3 DNA reads as TGTGCCAGCAGCGTACAGGGGATTCAGCCCCAGCATTTT. Translation: CASSVQGIQPQHF.

The rearrangement uses TRBV28 and TRBJ1-2; TRBD1 might be the D (6 bases). CDR1 and CDR2 from the germline V gene are MDHEN and SYDVKM. The CDR3 has 13 residues. V lost 7 bases and J 4 bases, leaving 13 bases between the germline ends. The CDR3 sequence is CASTSGTPYGYTF. The CDR3 nucleotides are TGTGCCAGCACGTCCGGGACACCCTATGGCTACACCTTC.

The V and J genes are TRBV5-1 and TRBJ1-2, with D maybe TRBD1 (6 bases). The CDR3 has 15 amino acids. V was shortened by 4 bases and J by 3 bases, with 16 bases between the two germline ends. Looked up from germline, CDR1 is SGHRS and CDR2 is YFSETQ. As DNA, the CDR3 is TGCGCCAGCAGCCCAGAAGGGGGGGCGGACTATGGCTACACCTTC. Its translation: CASSPEGGADYGYTF.

In its sample, this clone was seen once. This rearrangement joins TRBV7-2 to TRBJ1-5; D may be TRBD1 (5 bases). The CDR3 has 13 residues. CDR1 is SGHTA and CDR2 is FQGNSA in the germline V gene. V gave up 3 bases and J gave up 7 bases, with 10 bases separating them. The CDR3 protein is CASSLSGHQPQHF. DNA of the CDR3: TGTGCCAGCAGCTTGTCAGGGCACCAGCCCCAGCATTTT.

CDR3 nucleotides: TGTGCCAGCAGTTTCACAGGGACAGGGTCGGACGAGCAGTACTTC. Translation: CASSFTGTGSDEQYF. The chain employs TRBV27 and TRBJ2-7, with 9 bases identical to TRBD1. Germline loops: CDR1 MNHEY, CDR2 SMNVEV (reference sequence). Trimming at V came to 3 bases and at J to 5 bases, leaving 8 bases not matched to a gene. The CDR3 contains 15 residues.

The chain uses TRBV15 and TRBJ1-4; 7 bases agree with TRBD1. Trimming at V came to 8 bases and at J to 0 bases, leaving 9 bases not matched to a gene. Germline CDR1 and CDR2: LNHNV and YYDKDF (reference sequence). This CDR3 spans 16 amino acids. The CDR3 protein is CATRPGQHATNEKLFF. The DNA for the CDR3 is TGTGCCACCCGACCGGGACAGCATGCAACTAATGAAAAACTGTTTTTT.

The V call is TRBV29-1, the J call TRBJ1-3; unclear D gene. Germline CDR1 and CDR2: SQVTM and ANQGSEA. With 6 bases removed from V and 0 bases from J, the gap between germline ends came to 15 bases. The CDR3 spans 15 residues. For the CDR3, the DNA is TGCAGCGTCGTGGGCAGAGAGAACTCTGGAAACACCATATATTTT. Its protein product is CSVVGRENSGNTIYF.

The V gene is TRBV28, the J gene TRBJ2-5, with 9 bases that match TRBD1. Germline CDR1 and CDR2: MDHEN and SYDVKM. Trimming took 8 bases from V and 5 from J; bases not matched to a gene: 15. CDR3 length equals 16 residues. The CDR3: CASRGRMTGGRETQYF. CDR3 DNA sequence: TGTGCCAGCCGAGGAAGGATGACAGGGGGTAGGGAGACCCAGTACTTC.

The chain is built from TRBV11-2 and TRBJ1-3; 8 nucleotides align to TRBD1. With V trimmed by 4 bases and J by 1 base, 6 bases remained unmatched. CDR1 and CDR2 from the germline V gene are SGHAT and FQNNGV. CDR3 length equals 16 residues. This chain's CDR3 is CASSSFWTGSGNTIYF. CDR3 in DNA: TGTGCCAGCAGCTCCTTCTGGACAGGGTCTGGAAACACCATATATTTT.

The chain joins TRBV6-5 to TRBJ1-2; TRBD1 matches 7 bases. The CDR3 consists of 15 residues. CDR1 and CDR2 from the germline V gene are MNHEY and SVGAGI. The V gene end was trimmed by 7 bases and the J gene end by 4 bases; junction bases not matched to a gene: 12. Here the CDR3 DNA reads TGTGCCAGCATACGGGACAGCAGTATTTCCTATGGCTACACCTTC. This sequence encodes CASIRDSSISYGYTF.

This chain links TRBV5-4 with TRBJ2-3, with TRBD2 matching 7 bases. Germline CDR1 is SGHNT and CDR2 is YYREEE (reference sequence). V lost 3 bases, J lost 2 bases, and 3 bases stayed unmatched. CDR3 length equals 14 residues. The CDR3 DNA reads TGTGCCAGCAGCTCAGCGGGATACACAGATACGCAGTATTTT. Its protein is CASSSAGYTDTQYF. Full variable domain (rest looked up from reference TRBV5-4 and TRBJ2-3): ETGVTQSPTHLIKTRGQQVTLRCSSQSGHNTVSWYQQALGQGPQFIFQYYREEENGRGNFPPRFSGLQFPNYSSELNVNALELDDSALYLCASSSAGYTDTQYFGPGTRLTVL.

The count of this clone is one. The J gene is TRBJ2-1, the V gene TRBV5-1, with a tentative D call TRBD1 (5 bases). This CDR3 has 16 residues. Germline CDR1 is SGHRS and CDR2 is YFSETQ. Trimming left V 5 bases short and J 0 bases short, with 15 bases between. CDR3 region: CASSFQQASSYNEQFF. The CDR3, as DNA: TGCGCCAGCAGTTTTCAACAGGCTAGCTCCTACAATGAGCAGTTCTTC. Full variable domain (rest looked up from reference TRBV5-1 and TRBJ2-1): KAGVTQTPRYLIKTRGQQVTLSCSPISGHRSVSWYQQTPGQGLQFLFEYFSETQRNKGNFPGRFSGRQFSNSRSEMNVSTLELGDSALYLCASSFQQASSYNEQFFGPGTRLTVL.

The chain combines TRBV19 with TRBJ1-4; D gene ambiguous. CDR3 size: 14 residues. V lost 3 bases to trimming and J lost 3 bases, with 8 bases between them. Germline values: CDR1 LNHDA, CDR2 SQIVND (reference sequence). In DNA, the CDR3 is TGTGCCAGTAGTATCGTCCAGTCTAATGAAAAACTGTTTTTT. Residues: CASSIVQSNEKLFF.

The CDR3 here is CASSLDNREETQYF. CDR3 sequence (DNA): TGCGCCAGCAGCTTGGATAACAGGGAAGAGACCCAGTACTTC. The chain carries TRBV5-1 and TRBJ2-5; weak D call: TRBD1 (6 bases). This CDR3 has 14 residues. CDR1 SGHRS and CDR2 YFSETQ come from the germline V gene. V shed 0 bases and J shed 3 bases, with 9 bases lying between them.

The CDR3 DNA sequence: TGTGCCAGCTCACCTAGCGGGGGGGCCTTGGGTAATGAGCAGTTCTTC. Protein sequence: CASSPSGGALGNEQFF. V and J are TRBV7-6 and TRBJ2-1; 12 nucleotides align to TRBD2. Germline V CDR1 and CDR2: SGHVS, FNYEAQ. Trimming took 8 bases from V and 7 from J; bases not matched to a gene: 12. The length of the CDR3 is 16 residues. Looking up the rest from reference TRBV7-6 and TRBJ2-1 gives the full variable domain: GAGVSQSPRYKVTKRGQDVALRCDPISGHVSLYWYRQALGQGPEFLTYFNYEAQQDKSGLPNDRFSAERPEGSISTLTIQRTEQRDSAMYRCASSPSGGALGNEQFFGPGTRLTVL.

This clone came up a few times. The gene calls are TRBV7-9 and TRBJ2-7; perhaps TRBD2 as D (5 bases). Germline V lookup: CDR1 SEHNR, CDR2 FQNEAQ (reference sequence). The CDR3 is 12 amino acids. Trimming left V 7 bases short and J 6 bases short, with 13 bases between. The CDR3 reads CASTPGGGEQYF. The DNA for the CDR3 is TGTGCCAGCACCCCTGGTGGAGGCGAGCAGTACTTC. The full variable domain, completed using reference TRBV7-9 and TRBJ2-7, is DTGVSQNPRHKITKRGQNVTFRCDPISEHNRLYWYRQTLGQGPEFLTYFQNEAQLEKSRLLSDRFSAERPKGSFSTLEIQRTEQGDSAMYLCASTPGGGEQYFGPGTRLTVT.

The genes are TRBV30 and TRBJ2-1; no reliable D call. Between the trimmed V and J ends, which lost 4 bases and 0 bases, there was a span of 13 bases. CDR1 and CDR2 (germline): GTSNPN, SVGIG (reference sequence). CDR3 length: 15 residues. The CDR3 DNA reads as TGTGCCTGGACCCTACCCAAGAGCTCCTACAATGAGCAGTTCTTC. This codes for CAWTLPKSSYNEQFF. Full variable domain (outside the CDR3, taken from reference TRBV30 and TRBJ2-1): SQTIHQWPATLVQPVGSPLSLECTVEGTSNPNLYWYRQAAGRGLQLLFYSVGIGQISSEVPQNLSASRPQDRQFILSSKKLLLSDSGFYLCAWTLPKSSYNEQFFGPGTRLTVL.

Of note for this clone: The junction departs from germline at one end; a sequencing error may be responsible. This sequence joins TRBV2 and TRBJ2-5; 11 bases are a match to TRBD2. The CDR3 runs to 12 residues. Germline V gene data show CDR1 as SNHLY and CDR2 as FYNNEI. Here the CDR3 reads CASSEGLAGSHF. In DNA, the CDR3 is TGTGCCAGCAGTGAAGGACTAGCGGGGAGCCACTTC.

This rearrangement joins TRBV19 to TRBJ1-1, with a weak D call TRBD1 (6 bases). The CDR3 extends over 13 amino acids. Germline CDR1 is LNHDA and CDR2 is SQIVND (reference sequence). The germline V and J ends were trimmed by 6 bases and 2 bases, with 10 bases remaining between them. The CDR3, as DNA: TGTGCCAGTAGAGACAGGCCTAACACTGAAGCTTTCTTT. Amino acids: CASRDRPNTEAFF.